One and the same sample provided the 26 T cell receptor beta chains below, sequenced in a study of beta chain features in type 1 diabetes. Sequencing targeted expressed TCRB transcripts, as all isolated RNA had been reverse transcribed. Repertoires were generated with immunoSEQ multiplex PCR, while TCRdb's copy carries only in-frame clones and drops some. The data contain about 160,000 clones, under 9.5% of them singletons. Study-wide findings and caveats: Moderate but significant shortening of TCRB CDR3s was recorded in all four CD4+ subsets from Type 1 diabetes patients.

Antigens of these TCRs are unknown. The sequenced material came from central memory CD4+ T cells from blood. The receptors were gathered from a man aged 18 to 30 with type 1 diabetes.

J is TRBJ2-7 and V is TRBV7-2; 8 bases match TRBD2. The CDR3 totals 17 residues. Germline V CDR1 and CDR2: SGHTA, FQGNSA. V gave up 10 bases and J gave up 6 bases; unmatched junction bases: 23. The CDR3 loop reads CATAPQFGRVGHAEQYF. The CDR3 nucleotides read TGTGCCACGGCACCGCAGTTCGGGAGGGTGGGACACGCCGAGCAGTACTTC.

The V gene is TRBV30, the J gene TRBJ1-4; D unresolved. The CDR3 has 13 amino acids. V was pared by 1 base and J by 8 bases, with 11 bases between. Germline loops: CDR1 GTSNPN, CDR2 SVGIG (reference sequence). CDR3 loop: CAWSDVELEKLFF. In DNA form, the CDR3 reads TGTGCCTGGAGTGATGTAGAATTAGAAAAACTGTTTTTT.

This clone was counted many times. This sequence joins TRBV9 and TRBJ2-7, with D possibly matching TRBD2 (5 bases). V lost 0 bases, J lost 4 bases, and 14 bases lay in between. The germline gives CDR1 SGDLS, CDR2 YYNGEE. The CDR3 covers 15 residues. The CDR3 DNA is TGTGCCAGCAGCGTAGCCCCGGGATTACAGTACGAGCAGTACTTC. It yields the protein CASSVAPGLQYEQYF.

This clone was counted a few times. The gene calls are TRBV20-1 and TRBJ1-1; D remains unclear. The V and J ends lost 0 bases and 9 bases respectively, with 8 bases between them. The CDR3 covers 11 residues. Per germline, CDR1 DFQATT and CDR2 SNEGSKA (reference sequence). This CDR3 reads CSARDFTQAFF. CDR3 DNA sequence: TGCAGTGCTAGAGATTTTACTCAAGCTTTCTTT.

The table lists this clone with a few counts. The sample contains more than one DNA sequence encoding this CDR3. V gene TRBV18 combines with J gene TRBJ2-7, with a possible D match to TRBD1 (5 bases). This CDR3 region has 13 residues. Germline lookup yields CDR1 KGHSH and CDR2 LQKENI. V lost 3 bases, J lost 5 bases, and 11 bases lay in between. This CDR3 reads CASSPAQGNEQYF. As DNA, the CDR3 is TGTGCCAGCTCACCCGCGCAGGGCAACGAGCAGTACTTC.

In its sample, this clone was seen a few times. V gene TRBV5-1 combines with J gene TRBJ2-2; 7 bases match TRBD2. Per the germline V gene, CDR1 is SGHRS and CDR2 is YFSETQ. Trimming removed 0 bases from V and 5 bases from J; junction bases left unmatched: 7. The CDR3 length is 16 residues. The CDR3 DNA sequence: TGCGCCAGCAGCTTGGAACAGCGGGGACTAACCGGGGAGCTGTTTTTT. This gives the protein CASSLEQRGLTGELFF.

In its sample, this clone was seen a few times. J is TRBJ1-2 and V is TRBV30, with D maybe TRBD1 (5 bases). The V gene lost 7 bases and the J gene lost 6 bases, with 15 bases spanning the gap. CDR3 length: 12 residues. The germline gives CDR1 GTSNPN, CDR2 SVGIG (reference sequence). CDR3 loop: CALLRGDHGYTF. The CDR3 bases are TGTGCCTTACTCCGGGGGGACCATGGCTACACCTTC.

In this sample, this clone turned up a few times. This rearrangement joins TRBV7-2 to TRBJ1-6; 7 positions agree with TRBD1. Germline V lookup: CDR1 SGHTA, CDR2 FQGNSA. J gave up 7 bases and V 1 base, and 4 bases lay outside the gene matches. The CDR3 contains 15 residues. CDR3 residues: CASSLGQGNNSPLHF. CDR3 DNA sequence: TGTGCCAGCAGCTTAGGACAGGGCAACAATTCACCCCTCCACTTT. The full variable domain, its missing parts supplied by reference TRBV7-2 and TRBJ1-6, is GAGVSQSPSNKVTEKGKDVELRCDPISGHTALYWYRQSLGQGLEFLIYFQGNSAPDKSGLPSDRFSAERTGGSVSTLTIQRTQQEDSAVYLCASSLGQGNNSPLHFGNGTRLTVT.

The chain uses TRBV19 and TRBJ1-5, with 11 bases fitting TRBD1. Germline trimming cut 4 bases from V and 7 bases from J; bases unmatched to any gene: 6. CDR1 and CDR2 from the germline V gene are LNHDA and SQIVND (reference sequence). CDR3 size: 15 residues. In DNA, the CDR3 is TGTGCCAGTAGTAAAGGGACAGGGGGTCAACAGCCCCAGCATTTT. This encodes CASSKGTGGQQPQHF.

This clone was seen a handful of times. This chain connects TRBV7-6 to TRBJ2-7, with 8 bases aligning to TRBD2. CDR3 length equals 15 residues. Germline CDR1 SGHVS, CDR2 FNYEAQ. V shed 1 base and J 5 bases; nucleotides not matched to a gene: 7. In DNA, the CDR3 is TGTGCCAGCAGCTTAGGCGGGGGGACCCCCCACGAGCAGTACTTC. Its translation: CASSLGGGTPHEQYF. Using reference TRBV7-6 and TRBJ2-7 for the parts outside the CDR3, the full variable domain is GAGVSQSPRYKVTKRGQDVALRCDPISGHVSLYWYRQALGQGPEFLTYFNYEAQQDKSGLPNDRFSAERPEGSISTLTIQRTEQRDSAMYRCASSLGGGTPHEQYFGPGTRLTVT.

The gene calls are TRBV11-2 and TRBJ2-5, with D hard to call. The CDR3 spans 13 residues. The germline CDR1 and CDR2 sequences are SGHAT and FQNNGV. The V gene lost 3 bases and the J gene lost 5 bases, with 10 bases spanning the gap. The DNA for the CDR3 is TGTGCCAGCAGCTTGTCGTTTATGGAGACCCAGTACTTC. As protein: CASSLSFMETQYF.

This clone was observed a handful of times. V gene TRBV7-2 combines with J gene TRBJ2-1; D is ambiguous. V was cut by 1 base and J by 6 bases, with 7 bases left in between. The CDR3 extends over 13 amino acids. The germline V gene encodes CDR1 SGHTA and CDR2 FQGNSA. The CDR3 nucleotides read TGTGCCAGCAGCTTAGGAGGTCCCAATGAGCAGTTCTTC. Translation gives CASSLGGPNEQFF.

This chain links TRBV6-6 with TRBJ2-1, with D perhaps matching TRBD2 (6 bases). CDR3 size: 14 residues. From germline, CDR1 is MNHNY and CDR2 SVGAGI (reference sequence). The ends were cut back, 10 bases at V and 5 bases at J, with 18 bases in the middle. The CDR3 loop reads CATRGIQLHNEQFF. In nucleotides, the CDR3 is TGTGCCACGCGCGGGATTCAACTCCACAATGAGCAGTTCTTC.

In this sample, this clone turned up a few times. This chain joins TRBV15 and TRBJ2-1; TRBD1 aligns across 8 bases. In germline, CDR1 is LNHNV, CDR2 YYDKDF (reference sequence). The CDR3 is 15 amino acids. With 1 base clipped from V and 6 bases from J, the junction kept 5 bases outside the gene matches. CDR3 amino acids: CATSRAGGPLNEQFF. CDR3 nucleotides: TGTGCCACCAGCAGAGCAGGGGGCCCCCTCAATGAGCAGTTCTTC.

This clone has only a few counts. V gene TRBV9 combines with J gene TRBJ2-4; perhaps TRBD2 as D (7 bases). The CDR3 covers 18 residues. Germline lookup yields CDR1 SGDLS and CDR2 YYNGEE. V was pared by 4 bases and J by 2 bases, with 22 bases between. The CDR3 loop is CASSPGGGGGSTKNIQYF. The DNA of the CDR3 is TGTGCCAGCAGCCCCGGAGGTGGCGGGGGCTCCACCAAAAACATTCAGTACTTC. Looking up the rest from reference TRBV9 and TRBJ2-4 gives the full variable domain: DSGVTQTPKHLITATGQRVTLRCSPRSGDLSVYWYQQSLDQGLQFLIQYYNGEERAKGNILERFSAQQFPDLHSELNLSSLELGDSALYFCASSPGGGGGSTKNIQYFGAGTRLSVL.

This chain connects TRBV2 to TRBJ2-5; the D gene is possibly TRBD2 (6 bases). The CDR3 length is 14 residues. Trimming left V 1 base short and J 5 bases short, with 11 bases between. The germline V gene encodes CDR1 SNHLY and CDR2 FYNNEI. CDR3 sequence (DNA): TGTGCCAGCAGTGAAGAGTCGGGGAGGGAGACCCAGTACTTC. Translation: CASSEESGRETQYF.

This clone showed up just a few times. The gene calls are TRBV5-4 and TRBJ1-2, with D maybe TRBD1 (5 bases). Germline lookup yields CDR1 SGHNT and CDR2 YYREEE (reference sequence). CDR3 length: 15 amino acids. The V end lost 4 bases, the J end lost 6 bases, and 19 bases lay between the germline ends. The CDR3 DNA follows: TGTGCCAGCAGCCCCGGGACTTCCCCTAGGGATGGCTACACCTTC. This sequence encodes CASSPGTSPRDGYTF.

The J gene is TRBJ2-5, the V gene TRBV7-9, with 9 bases that match TRBD2. CDR3 length: 15 amino acids. Germline CDR1 reads SEHNR; CDR2 reads FQNEAQ (reference sequence). Losses at the gene ends were 0 bases for V and 5 bases for J; bases not matched to a gene: 4. CDR3 sequence: CASSLALAGTETQYF. The CDR3 region has the DNA TGTGCCAGCAGCTTAGCCCTAGCGGGAACCGAGACCCAGTACTTC. The full variable domain, completed using reference TRBV7-9 and TRBJ2-5, is DTGVSQNPRHKITKRGQNVTFRCDPISEHNRLYWYRQTLGQGPEFLTYFQNEAQLEKSRLLSDRFSAERPKGSFSTLEIQRTEQGDSAMYLCASSLALAGTETQYFGPGTRLLVL.

The sample holds a few counts of this clone. The sample carries other DNA sequences with the same CDR3. The rearrangement links TRBV28 to TRBJ2-5; 10 nucleotides line up with TRBD2. Germline CDR1 reads MDHEN; CDR2 reads SYDVKM. The V gene end was trimmed by 4 bases and the J gene end by 5 bases; junction bases not matched to a gene: 7. The CDR3 sequence is 15 residues long. This chain's CDR3 is CASSSPSGGEETQYF. CDR3 DNA sequence: TGTGCCAGCAGTTCGCCTAGCGGGGGTGAGGAGACCCAGTACTTC.

The V and J genes are TRBV4-2 and TRBJ2-2; TRBD2 aligns across 10 bases. The length of the CDR3 is 16 residues. V was pared by 2 bases and J by 7 bases, with 7 bases of the junction left unmatched. Germline V lookup: CDR1 LGHNA, CDR2 YNFKEQ. CDR3 region: CASSQFLAGVFGELFF. The DNA of the CDR3 is TGTGCCAGCAGCCAATTCCTAGCGGGAGTATTCGGGGAGCTGTTTTTT.

This clone has more than one count but fewer than ten. The chain combines TRBV18 with TRBJ2-3; D may be TRBD1 (7 bases). Germline V gives CDR1 KGHSH, CDR2 LQKENI. Trimming cost V 0 bases and J 3 bases, with 13 bases left between them. This CDR3 has 16 amino acids. Here the CDR3 DNA reads TGTGCCAGCTCACCACCGCTGCAGGGGGGTACAGATACGCAGTATTTT. This codes for CASSPPLQGGTDTQYF. Variable domain in full (rest from reference TRBV18 and TRBJ2-3): NAGVMQNPRHLVRRRGQEARLRCSPMKGHSHVYWYRQLPEEGLKFMVYLQKENIIDESGMPKERFSAEFPKEGPSILRIQQVVRGDSAAYFCASSPPLQGGTDTQYFGPGTRLTVL.

In this sample, this clone turned up a few times. The V gene is TRBV2, the J gene TRBJ2-5; D is perhaps TRBD1 (5 bases). The CDR3 is 15 amino acids. Germline V gene sequence: CDR1 SNHLY, CDR2 FYNNEI. V lost 3 bases and J 5 bases, leaving 16 bases between the germline ends. This CDR3 is CASSDWATARETQYF. CDR3 nucleotides: TGTGCCAGCAGTGATTGGGCGACAGCGAGGGAGACCCAGTACTTC.

This clone was seen a handful of times. The chain employs TRBV5-6 and TRBJ1-1; D not resolved. V lost 4 bases to trimming and J lost 1 base, with 8 bases between them. Germline CDR1 is SGHDT and CDR2 is YYEEEE. This CDR3 spans 13 amino acids. CDR3 coding DNA: TGTGCCAGCAGCAACAAACCGAACACTGAAGCTTTCTTT. Encoded protein: CASSNKPNTEAFF.

The genes are TRBV5-6 and TRBJ1-2, with 7 bases aligning to TRBD1. The germline gives CDR1 SGHDT, CDR2 YYEEEE. The CDR3 is 16 residues long. J gave up 4 bases and V 0 bases, and 9 bases lay outside the gene matches. The CDR3 nucleotides read TGTGCCAGCAGCTTGGGTGGGGGGACAGCCTTCTATGGCTACACCTTC. Its translation: CASSLGGGTAFYGYTF.

The chain combines TRBV28 with TRBJ2-5; tentatively, D is TRBD1 (5 bases). This CDR3 contains 15 residues. From germline, CDR1 is MDHEN and CDR2 SYDVKM. Trimming removed 7 bases at V and 4 bases at J, with 19 bases between. The chain's CDR3 is CASKLDSSQLETQYF. In nucleotides, the CDR3 is TGTGCCAGCAAGCTCGACAGTTCCCAACTAGAGACCCAGTACTTC.

The chain couples TRBV5-6 to TRBJ2-1; D may be TRBD2 (7 bases). V was pared by 3 bases and J by 7 bases, with 17 bases between. The CDR3 contains 15 residues. Per germline, CDR1 SGHDT and CDR2 YYEEEE. The CDR3 DNA sequence: TGTGCCAGCAGCTCCTTAGGGGAGGGGGGGAATGAGCAGTTCTTC. It codes for CASSSLGEGGNEQFF.